The clone carrying this T cell receptor beta chain was observed a few times. The CDR3 has 13 residues. Germline V gene lookup returns CDR1 SGHRS and CDR2 YFSETQ. Unmatched junction bases numbered 0, after V lost 0 bases and J lost 4 bases. This sample was included in a study of T cell changes during pregnancy in multiple sclerosis. Only in-frame clones appear in the TCRdb table, and some are missing; sequencing was by immunoSEQ multiplex PCR. Altogether tens of thousands of clones are present, nearly 90% being singletons, with the ten largest covering roughly 0.48%. The receptor comes from a female donor with multiple sclerosis, enrolled in a pregnancy study. This chain uses TRBV5-1 with TRBJ2-5; 7 nucleotides line up with TRBD2. The sequenced sample was CD4+ T cells from peripheral blood mononuclear cells, obtained in the first trimester of pregnancy. The CDR3 loop is CASSLGGGETQYF. The CDR3 DNA follows: TGCGCCAGCAGCTTGGGCGGGGGAGAGACCCAGTACTTC. Variable domain in full (rest from reference TRBV5-1 and TRBJ2-5): KAGVTQTPRYLIKTRGQQVTLSCSPISGHRSVSWYQQTPGQGLQFLFEYFSETQRNKGNFPGRFSGRQFSNSRSEMNVSTLELGDSALYLCASSLGGGETQYFGPGTRLLVL.